These 27 T cell receptor beta chains originate from one sample sequenced in a study of blood T cell repertoires in COVID-19. The data were produced by immunoSEQ multiplex PCR, yet TCRdb's version contains in-frame clones alone and is incomplete. The sample has 150,000 to 200,000 clones; roughly 80% are singletons. The sequencing sample was made of PBMCs or T cells enriched from blood (not recorded which). The source of these receptors is a woman aged 45-59 years who had recovered from COVID-19.

The chain uses TRBV20-1 and TRBJ1-1, with unresolved D. This CDR3 has 11 amino acids. Germline loops: CDR1 DFQATT, CDR2 SNEGSKA (reference sequence). V was cut by 7 bases and J by 8 bases, with 14 bases left in between. The CDR3 DNA sequence: TGCAGTGGTCTAGCGGGCTCAGAAGCTTTCTTT. Protein sequence: CSGLAGSEAFF.

This rearrangement joins TRBV29-1 to TRBJ2-3; 7 bases are shared with TRBD2. The CDR3 has 13 amino acids. Looked up from germline, CDR1 is SQVTM and CDR2 is ANQGSEA. Losses at the gene ends were 7 bases for V and 2 bases for J; bases not matched to a gene: 6. CDR3 nucleotides: TGCAGCGCTGGTAGCGGGTTCACAGATACGCAGTATTTT. Translating it yields CSAGSGFTDTQYF.

The chain joins TRBV6-5 to TRBJ2-7, with 10 bases that match TRBD1. The CDR3 has 11 residues. The ends lost 7 bases at V and 12 bases at J; junction bases unmatched: 6. Germline V lookup: CDR1 MNHEY, CDR2 SVGAGI. Here the CDR3 reads CASMAGTGVYF. In DNA, the CDR3 is TGTGCCAGCATGGCCGGGACAGGGGTGTACTTC.

This clone came up a few times. The V and J genes are TRBV24-1 and TRBJ2-1; possibly TRBD2 for D (5 bases). With 2 bases removed from V and 0 bases from J, the gap between germline ends came to 13 bases. From germline, CDR1 is KGHDR and CDR2 SFDVKD. The CDR3 consists of 17 residues. The CDR3 bases are TGTGCCACCAGTGATTCGCGGGCCAAGAGCTCCTACAATGAGCAGTTCTTC. Its translation: CATSDSRAKSSYNEQFF.

This chain links TRBV12-3 or TRBV12-4 with TRBJ1-5; D remains ambiguous. The CDR3 extends over 13 amino acids. V was clipped by 8 bases and J by 0 bases, with 8 bases between them. The CDR3 nucleotides are TGTGCCAGCGCGTCATATAGCAATCAGCCCCAGCATTTT. This gives the protein CASASYSNQPQHF.

This chain links TRBV27 with TRBJ2-5; 8 nucleotides align to TRBD1. The CDR3 length is 15 residues. Germline V gene lookup returns CDR1 MNHEY and CDR2 SMNVEV (reference sequence). With 5 bases clipped from V and 5 bases from J, the junction kept 10 bases outside the gene matches. CDR3 nucleotides: TGTGCCAGCAGTGCCGGGACAGGTCGATCCGAGACCCAGTACTTC. Encoded protein: CASSAGTGRSETQYF.

The chain recombines TRBV7-7 with TRBJ1-1; D unresolved. V was trimmed by 2 bases and J by 1 base, leaving 5 bases between them. The CDR3 extends over 13 amino acids. Germline CDR1 is SSHAT and CDR2 is FNYEAQ (reference sequence). The CDR3, as DNA: TGTGCCAGCAGCTTACGGAGGAACACTGAAGCTTTCTTT. Protein sequence: CASSLRRNTEAFF.

The chain has TRBV27 and TRBJ1-5; 9 positions match TRBD1. Germline assignment: CDR1 MNHEY and CDR2 SMNVEV (reference sequence). V was clipped by 8 bases and J by 6 bases; unmatched bases: 17. The CDR3 is made up of 17 amino acids. For the CDR3, the DNA is TGTGCCAGCGGGGGGCCTGGGACAGGGTCGGGTGTTCAGCCCCAGCATTTT. This encodes CASGGPGTGSGVQPQHF.

The genes are TRBV9 and TRBJ2-3; 9 nucleotides match TRBD2. Unmatched junction bases numbered 9, after V lost 0 bases and J lost 4 bases. The CDR3 totals 17 residues. Germline V lookup: CDR1 SGDLS, CDR2 YYNGEE. The CDR3 DNA sequence: TGTGCCAGCAGCGTAGAGGCGTCTAGCGGGATTTCAGATACGCAGTATTTT. Its protein product is CASSVEASSGISDTQYF.

The chain employs TRBV5-1 and TRBJ2-2; the match to TRBD1 covers 10 bases. The CDR3 covers 16 residues. V shed 1 base and J 5 bases; nucleotides not matched to a gene: 5. Germline CDR1 SGHRS, CDR2 YFSETQ. CDR3 sequence reads: CASSLTGQGRTGELFF. Here the CDR3 DNA reads TGCGCCAGCAGCTTGACGGGACAGGGGAGAACCGGGGAGCTGTTTTTT.

The V call is TRBV7-9, the J call TRBJ1-4, with D perhaps matching TRBD1 (6 bases). Per germline, CDR1 SEHNR and CDR2 FQNEAQ (reference sequence). Trimming pared 6 bases from V and 11 bases from J, leaving 19 bases between. The CDR3 covers 14 residues. The CDR3 here is CASRQQGAAEKLFF. In nucleotides, the CDR3 is TGTGCCAGCAGACAACAGGGAGCGGCGGAGAAACTGTTTTTT.

This chain uses TRBV27 with TRBJ2-1, with 8 bases identical to TRBD1. After removal of 6 bases from V and 3 bases from J, the junction contained 1 base not matched to a gene. This CDR3 spans 13 amino acids. Looked up from germline, CDR1 is MNHEY and CDR2 is SMNVEV (reference sequence). The CDR3 sequence: CASRGTGYNEQFF. For the CDR3, the DNA is TGTGCCAGCAGGGGGACAGGCTACAATGAGCAGTTCTTC.

The chain carries TRBV2 and TRBJ2-7; 8 bases are a match to TRBD1. CDR3 length: 14 residues. V was clipped by 6 bases and J by 2 bases; unmatched bases: 6. Germline V gives CDR1 SNHLY, CDR2 FYNNEI. CDR3 DNA: TGTGCCAGCAGAATATTACAGGGGGCCTACGAGCAGTACTTC. Amino acids: CASRILQGAYEQYF.

This clone showed up just a few times. The chain uses TRBV4-2 and TRBJ1-3; 7 nucleotides agree with TRBD1. CDR1 and CDR2 from the germline V gene are LGHNA and YNFKEQ. The CDR3 covers 18 residues. The V gene end was trimmed by 0 bases and the J gene end by 0 bases; junction bases not matched to a gene: 8. In DNA, the CDR3 is TGTGCCAGCAGCCAAGACACAGGGGCCCGCTTCTCTGGAAACACCATATATTTT. Residues: CASSQDTGARFSGNTIYF.

This chain joins TRBV19 and TRBJ2-7; the D is unclear. The CDR3 totals 13 residues. The V and J ends lost 4 bases and 7 bases respectively, with 14 bases between them. CDR1 is LNHDA, CDR2 SQIVND, per germline (reference sequence). CDR3 region: CASSRLQATEQYF. CDR3 nucleotides: TGTGCCAGTAGTAGGCTCCAGGCTACTGAGCAGTACTTC.

The chain combines TRBV19 with TRBJ1-2, with D tentatively TRBD1 (5 bases). Trimming removed 9 bases at V and 4 bases at J, with 15 bases between. The CDR3 consists of 13 residues. In germline, CDR1 is LNHDA, CDR2 SQIVND (reference sequence). For the CDR3, the DNA is TGTGCCAGCCTAAGGGGCAGAAGCTATGGCTACACCTTC. It specifies CASLRGRSYGYTF. Variable domain in full (rest from reference TRBV19 and TRBJ1-2): DGGITQSPKYLFRKEGQNVTLSCEQNLNHDAMYWYRQDPGQGLRLIYYSQIVNDFQKGDIAEGYSVSREKKESFPLTVTSAQKNPTAFYLCASLRGRSYGYTFGSGTRLTVV.

The chain uses TRBV3-1 (or the pseudogene TRBV3-2) and TRBJ2-2, with TRBD2 matching 8 bases. Germline V gives CDR1 LGHDT, CDR2 YNNKEL (reference sequence). V lost 3 bases to trimming and J lost 1 base; unmatched junction nucleotides: 7. This CDR3 is built from 17 residues. Here the CDR3 reads CASSQTWTSRNTGELFF. The CDR3 DNA is TGTGCCAGCAGCCAGACCTGGACTAGCAGGAACACCGGGGAGCTGTTTTTT.

This clone appeared a single time. V is TRBV7-9 and J is TRBJ2-3; D uncertain. The CDR3 is 13 amino acids. Germline V gene sequence: CDR1 SEHNR, CDR2 FQNEAQ (reference sequence). V lost 11 bases to trimming and J lost 0 bases, with 12 bases between them. CDR3 region: CAFEARSTDTQYF. The CDR3 DNA is TGTGCCTTCGAGGCTAGAAGCACAGATACGCAGTATTTT.

V usage is TRBV24-1 and J usage is TRBJ1-2, with TRBD1 as a possible D gene (6 bases). The length of the CDR3 is 14 residues. The germline CDR1 and CDR2 sequences are KGHDR and SFDVKD. Trimming shortened V by 2 bases and J by 5 bases, and 11 bases separated the two germline ends. CDR3 nucleotides: TGTGCCACCAGTGATTCCGGACAGCCGTATGGCTACACCTTC. Encoded protein: CATSDSGQPYGYTF.

The rearrangement links TRBV10-3 to TRBJ2-5; 9 nucleotides line up with TRBD2. CDR1 and CDR2 from the germline V gene are ENHRY and SYGVKD. The CDR3 has 14 amino acids. The V gene end was trimmed by 2 bases and the J gene end by 5 bases; junction bases not matched to a gene: 3. The DNA for the CDR3 is TGTGCCATCAGTGAGGGGACTAGCTGGGAGACCCAGTACTTC. Translated, it gives CAISEGTSWETQYF.

This rearrangement joins TRBV19 to TRBJ1-2; D possibly corresponds to TRBD1 (6 bases). V was pared by 5 bases and J by 0 bases, with 16 bases between. The CDR3 extends over 16 amino acids. CDR1 and CDR2 from the germline V gene are LNHDA and SQIVND (reference sequence). CDR3 protein: CASSSRGGLANYGYTF. The CDR3 nucleotides read TGTGCCAGTAGTTCCCGAGGGGGTTTAGCTAACTATGGCTACACCTTC.

The chain couples TRBV4-2 to TRBJ2-1, with TRBD2 as a possible D gene (6 bases). V was cut by 0 bases and J by 9 bases, with 15 bases left in between. The CDR3 is made up of 15 amino acids. Germline V lookup: CDR1 LGHNA, CDR2 YNFKEQ. The CDR3 nucleotides are TGTGCCAGCAGCCAAGAAGAGGGAGGATATAGTGAGCAGTTCTTC. It is translated as CASSQEEGGYSEQFF.

The count of this clone is one. The chain joins TRBV29-1 to TRBJ1-2; D possibly corresponds to TRBD1 (6 bases). Germline CDR1 is SQVTM and CDR2 is ANQGSEA. The germline V and J ends were trimmed by 7 bases and 1 base, with 7 bases remaining between them. There are 11 residues in the CDR3. The CDR3 region is CSADSNYGYTF. In nucleotides, the CDR3 is TGCAGCGCGGACAGTAACTATGGCTACACCTTC.

This chain links TRBV7-3 with TRBJ2-1; possible D gene TRBD2, 6 bases. Trimming stripped 5 bases from V and 5 bases from J, with 16 bases between. The CDR3 has 15 amino acids. Looked up from germline, CDR1 is SGHTA and CDR2 is FQGTGA. This CDR3 reads CASSTIAVRNNEQFF. The CDR3 DNA sequence: TGTGCCAGCAGCACGATAGCGGTTAGGAACAATGAGCAGTTCTTC.

The chain combines TRBV7-6 with TRBJ2-2, with D perhaps matching TRBD1 (5 bases). This CDR3 comprises 15 residues. Germline loops: CDR1 SGHVS, CDR2 FNYEAQ. V shed 2 bases and J shed 2 bases, with 9 bases lying between them. CDR3 residues: CASSLIGVNTGELFF. The CDR3 DNA reads TGTGCCAGCAGCTTAATAGGGGTTAACACCGGGGAGCTGTTTTTT.

The chain has TRBV6-5 and TRBJ2-7; perhaps TRBD2 as D (5 bases). Germline assignment: CDR1 MNHEY and CDR2 SVGAGI. With 6 bases removed from V and 7 bases from J, the gap between germline ends came to 16 bases. The CDR3 consists of 13 residues. The CDR3 spells CASSAQVRTEQYF. CDR3 DNA sequence: TGTGCCAGCAGCGCCCAGGTTAGGACTGAGCAGTACTTC.

The CDR3 DNA reads as TGTGCCAGCAGCCAAACCGGGACAGCGTCCGGCTACACCTTC. It yields the protein CASSQTGTASGYTF. V is TRBV14 and J is TRBJ1-2, with 7 nucleotides matching TRBD1. Trimming removed 2 bases from V and 8 bases from J; junction bases left unmatched: 8. The CDR3 extends over 14 amino acids. Germline V gene sequence: CDR1 SGHDN, CDR2 FVKESK.